The subject of this entry is one TCR beta chain. This clone's antigen is unknown. No base qualities exist here, and no much larger clone lies one base off it. The immunoSEQ two-step multiplex PCR at survey-level depth was used to amplify TRB CDR3 regions from genomic DNA. Synthetic inline TR CDR3 controls covering all V-J pairings were spiked into each PCR to estimate template counts and remove amplification bias. Reads went through processing to reduce amplification and sequencing bias, and quantification was done against synthetic TR CDR3 analogs. The authors' analysis ran thus. In ImmunoSEQ Analyzer, raw data were processed so that out-of-frame sequences and CDR3s with stop codons were removed, with gene names following IMGT nomenclature. Normalized Shannon entropy, defined as 1 minus Pielou's evenness, served as the summary measure of repertoire diversity. Only TRB sequences sharing the V gene, the J gene and the CDR3 were counted as identical. Public PML clonotypes were defined as CDR3s shared by two or more PML-onset samples but absent from earlier samples, from controls, and from public databases. Position-by-position CDR3 amino acid composition was analyzed in Skylign with the observed count method. Drawn from immuneACCESS, this table holds only the in-frame rearrangements with V and J called that TCRdb kept. Clones are partly lost; checked studies trace under half to an unresolved V gene and leave the rest unexplained. V, J and clone size were drawn from that table, and D and trimming were deduced from the DNA. The sample table lists some 30,000 clones, approximately 92% of them with a count of one. Of the sample, less than 2% falls within the top ten clones.

The meaning of the sample's time point label: before natalizumab initiation. Every listed patient had earlier received interferon beta, and every PML patient was female. Blood samples at T0 were collected prior to the first natalizumab infusion. Ficoll-Hypaque density gradient centrifugation was used to isolate peripheral blood mononuclear cells. This sample is part of a study of multiple sclerosis patients with progressive multifocal leukoencephalopathy (dated by TCRdb to between 2018 and 2021). General notes on the study: Roughly 5 natalizumab-treated MS patients who did not develop PML were used as controls and were sampled longitudinally. The study examined peripheral T and B cells of MS patients who developed PML (4 under natalizumab, 1 after alemtuzumab) and treated patients who did not. Two patients on natalizumab who later developed PML were tracked over time from before therapy, through 6 and 12 months, up to PML onset. The goal of the study was to detect any JC virus-specific or public T-cell expansions that arose at the time of PML onset.

The germline V gene supplies CDR1 SGHRS and CDR2 YFSETQ. The CDR3 covers 15 residues, taking in both the cysteine and the phenylalanine. This entry keeps only the CDR3 DNA: 45 bases, framed from base 1. Germline trimming: 6 bases from V, 5 bases from J; junction bases outside gene matches: 5. The investigation overall reported the following: Only peripheral blood was analyzed, although cerebrospinal fluid or brain lymphocytes might be more informative for natalizumab-associated PML. Most PML patients had lower normalized Shannon entropy, suggesting less diverse TRB repertoires, while values in the natalizumab-treated controls sat near 1. At the time PML developed, no common TRBV or TRBJ gene usage or preferential TRBV-TRBJ pairings were detected. TRB clones above 0.5% frequency appeared only in PML patients, but expanded clones at PML onset were already present before and during natalizumab therapy. Because of the small, descriptive cohort, whether findings reflect JC virus infection or general immunocompromise remained unclear.

The chain is made from TRBV5-1 and TRBJ2-3; TRBD2 matches 14 bases in the middle. The source of this sequence is a man aged 25 to 40 with multiple sclerosis. Sequences were obtained from PBMCs. The CDR3: CASKTSGRAGDTQYF. Read as DNA, the sequence is TGCGCCAGCAAGACTAGCGGGAGGGCCGGAGATACGCAGTATTTT.